The present T cell receptor (beta chain) was sequenced within a study of blood T cell repertoires in COVID-19. At the level of the study: The analysed material was cDNA or gDNA that came from T cells, B-cell-depleted T cells, or PBMCs.

The repertoire was sequenced with immunoSEQ multiplex PCR; TCRdb's copy has only in-frame clones and lacks some. This repertoire shows about 250,000 clones, about 91% found once; its top ten account for approximately 2.4%. Recruits, aged about 18 to 100 years, lived in approximately 26 US areas. CDR3 size: 12 residues. Per germline, CDR1 DFQATT and CDR2 SNEGSKA (reference sequence). V lost 3 bases and J 4 bases, leaving 7 bases between the germline ends. Sequenced material: PBMCs or T cells enriched from blood (not recorded which). This sequence joins TRBV20-1 and TRBJ1-3, with D perhaps TRBD1 (6 bases). The receptor was derived from a woman under 40 with acute COVID-19. The CDR3 sequence is CSASGTGNTIYF. The CDR3 nucleotides are TGCAGTGCTAGTGGGACAGGAAACACCATATATTTT.